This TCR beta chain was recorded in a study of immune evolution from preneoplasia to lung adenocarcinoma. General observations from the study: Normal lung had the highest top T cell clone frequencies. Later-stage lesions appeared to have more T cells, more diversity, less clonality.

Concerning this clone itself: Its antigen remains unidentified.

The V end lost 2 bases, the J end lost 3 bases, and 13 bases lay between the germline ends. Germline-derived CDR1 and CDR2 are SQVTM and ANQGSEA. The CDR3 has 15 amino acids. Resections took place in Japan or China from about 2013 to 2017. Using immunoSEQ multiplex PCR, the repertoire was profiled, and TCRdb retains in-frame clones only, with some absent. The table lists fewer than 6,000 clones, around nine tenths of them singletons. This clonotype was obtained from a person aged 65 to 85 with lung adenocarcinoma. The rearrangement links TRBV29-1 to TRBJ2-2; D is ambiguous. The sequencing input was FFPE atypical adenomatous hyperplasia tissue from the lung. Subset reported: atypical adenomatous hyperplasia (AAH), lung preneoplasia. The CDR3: CSVERAGVDTGELFF. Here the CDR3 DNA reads TGCAGCGTTGAAAGAGCTGGGGTTGACACCGGGGAGCTGTTTTTT.